This T cell receptor (beta chain) appears in the sequencing data of a study of T cell responses to AZD1222 COVID-19 vaccine. Sequencing was performed with immunoSEQ multiplex PCR; in TCRdb, only in-frame clones are kept and a portion is missing. This table has over 140,000 clones, around 92% appearing once. The CDR3 covers 17 residues. Trimming took 5 bases from V and 7 from J, leaving 24 bases between them. Germline V gene sequence: CDR1 PRHDT, CDR2 FYEKMQ (reference sequence). This clone was observed a single time. Its antigen is undetermined. Study-wide results and limits: Donors were chiefly white British, with a greater number of females, and clonal diversity was perhaps underestimated. When two AZD1222 doses had been given, Spike-specific TCR breadth and depth rose.

The chain joins TRBV13 to TRBJ2-1, with D possibly being TRBD2 (6 bases). This TCR was sampled from an adult who received the AZD1222 COVID-19 vaccine. This specimen was peripheral blood, taken 28 days after the second AZD1222 dose. CDR3: CASSLFPGLVPRNEQFF. For the CDR3, the DNA is TGTGCCAGCAGCCTCTTTCCGGGACTCGTGCCACGTAATGAGCAGTTCTTC.